This T cell receptor (beta chain) stems from a study of vaccination and CD4 T cells after COVID-19. About the study: Blood was drawn a median roughly 67 days post second dose, range 14 to 241.

Treatment of the sample: roughly ten-day PBMC culture with coronavirus spike peptide pools or control peptides (ViraFEST assay). PBMCs were cultured at some 2.1 million per well with around 10 IU/ml IL-2 and approximately 9.6 ug/ml peptide pools. In the case of this clonotype: The antigen is not known.

With the Oncomine TCR Beta short-read assay, DNA from cultured CD4+ T cells was sequenced. TCRdb ran MiXCR on the PCR reads and lists one entry per CDR3 protein. The table lists 9,500 to 15,000 distinct CDR3 sequences, roughly 48% of them singletons. The sample consisted of CD4+ T cells from blood, cultured in vitro. The source of this sequence is a human donor who had recovered from COVID-19.

CDR3 in amino acids: CSARRQGADAGELFF. The CDR3 nucleotides are TGCAGTGCTAGAAGGCAGGGGGCGGATGCCGGGGAGCTGTTTTTT. The rearrangement uses TRBV20-1 and TRBJ2-2; 8 bases line up with TRBD1. The V and J ends lost 2 bases and 6 bases, in that order; junction bases with no gene match: 8. Germline values: CDR1 DFQATT, CDR2 SNEGSKA (reference sequence). The CDR3 contains 15 residues.